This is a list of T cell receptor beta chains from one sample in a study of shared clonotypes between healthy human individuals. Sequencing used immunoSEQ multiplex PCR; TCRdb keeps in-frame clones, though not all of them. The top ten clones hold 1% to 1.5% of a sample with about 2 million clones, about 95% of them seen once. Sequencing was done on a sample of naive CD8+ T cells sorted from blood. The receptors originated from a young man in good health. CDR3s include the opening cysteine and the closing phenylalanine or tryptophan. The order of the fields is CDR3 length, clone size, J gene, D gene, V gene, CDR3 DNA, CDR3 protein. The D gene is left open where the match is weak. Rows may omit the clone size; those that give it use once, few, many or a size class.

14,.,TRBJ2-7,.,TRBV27,TGTGCCAGCAGCCCCGAGGACAGTTCCTACGAGCAGTACTTC,CASSPEDSSYEQYF
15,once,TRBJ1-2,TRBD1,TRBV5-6,TGTGCCAGCAGCGGAACAGGGGAGGAGGGGTATGGCTACACCTTC,CASSGTGEEGYGYTF
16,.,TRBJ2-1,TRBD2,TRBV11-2,TGTGCCAGCAGCTTACTCCCTAGCGGGAGTGGTAATGAGCAGTTCTTC,CASSLLPSGSGNEQFF
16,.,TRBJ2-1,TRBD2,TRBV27,TGTGCCAGCAGCCCATCCTCGGGACTAGTTACCTTTGAGCAGTTCTTC,CASSPSSGLVTFEQFF
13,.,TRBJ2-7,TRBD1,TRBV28,TGTGCCAGCAGCAATGACAGGGCCTACGAGCAGTACTTC,CASSNDRAYEQYF
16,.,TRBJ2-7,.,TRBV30,TGTGCCTGGAGTCCAACGGGGGACAGCCACTCCTACGAGCAGTACTTC,CAWSPTGDSHSYEQYF
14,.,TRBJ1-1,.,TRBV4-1,TGCGCCAGCAGCCAAGTCCCCGGGGGCACTGAAGCTTTCTTT,CASSQVPGGTEAFF
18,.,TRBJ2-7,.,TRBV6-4,TGTGCCAGCAGTGAAGTCAAGGGGTGGAAGAGAGGCGACTACGAGCAGTACTTC,CASSEVKGWKRGDYEQYF
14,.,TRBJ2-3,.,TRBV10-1,TGCGCCAGCAGTGACCCACGGGCCACAGATACGCAGTATTTT,CASSDPRATDTQYF
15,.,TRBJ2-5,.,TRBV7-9,TGTGCCAGCAGCCAAGTAGGTTCGGTAGGAGAGACCCAGTACTTC,CASSQVGSVGETQYF
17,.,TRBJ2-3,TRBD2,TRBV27,TGTGCCAGCAGTTTACTCGGGACTAGCGGGAGAGGAGATACGCAGTATTTT,CASSLLGTSGRGDTQYF
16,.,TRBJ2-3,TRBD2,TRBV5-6,TGTGCCAGCAGCGCGGGACTAGCGGAGAGCACAGATACGCAGTATTTT,CASSAGLAESTDTQYF
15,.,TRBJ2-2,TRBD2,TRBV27,TGTGCCAGCAGTCAATGGGGACTAGCAGCCGGGGAGCTGTTTTTT,CASSQWGLAAGELFF
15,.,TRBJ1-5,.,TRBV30,TGTGCCTGGAGTTTGGACCTTGGGAGCAATCAGCCCCAGCATTTT,CAWSLDLGSNQPQHF
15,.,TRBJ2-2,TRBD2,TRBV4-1,TGCGCCAGCAGCCTAAGCGGGGGTAACACCGGGGAGCTGTTTTTT,CASSLSGGNTGELFF
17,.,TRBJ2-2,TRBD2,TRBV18,TGTGCCAGCTCACCAACTAGCGGGGGATCGAACACCGGGGAGCTGTTTTTT,CASSPTSGGSNTGELFF
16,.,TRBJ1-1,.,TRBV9,TGTGCCAGCAGCGTAGAACAGTTCTCTCTGAACACTGAAGCTTTCTTT,CASSVEQFSLNTEAFF
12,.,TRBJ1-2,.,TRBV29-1,TGCAGCGCGACAGGCGGAGGCTATGGCTACACCTTC,CSATGGGYGYTF
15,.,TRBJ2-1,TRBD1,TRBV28,TGTGCCAGCAGTCGACAGGGACCTTCCTACAATGAGCAGTTCTTC,CASSRQGPSYNEQFF
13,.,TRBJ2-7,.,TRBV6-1,TGTGCCAGCAGTGAGGACGGAAGCTACGAGCAGTACTTC,CASSEDGSYEQYF
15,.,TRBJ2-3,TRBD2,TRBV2,TGTGCCAGCAGCAGACTAGCGGGGGGCACAGATACGCAGTATTTT,CASSRLAGGTDTQYF
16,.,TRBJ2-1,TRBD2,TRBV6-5,TGTGCCAGCAGTTACTCCGGCCTAGCGGTTCCCAATGAGCAGTTCTTC,CASSYSGLAVPNEQFF